This TCR beta chain was observed in a study of beta chain features in type 1 diabetes. The study, taken as a whole, reports: Because the template was cDNA, high-expressing cells might be over-represented.

The CDR3 sequence is 10 residues long. The V gene's germline CDR1 is ENHRY and CDR2 SYGVKD. Trimming shortened V by 8 bases and J by 8 bases, and 9 bases separated the two germline ends. Every isolated RNA sample was fully reverse transcribed, so sequencing captured expressed TCRB transcripts. Profiled with immunoSEQ multiplex PCR; TCRdb holds only in-frame clones, not every one. The sample shows hundreds of thousands of clones, about 14% of them seen only once. This clone was seen only a few times. The antigen remains undetermined. About 120 mL of blood, on average, came from one heparinised draw per donor.

Input material: naive CD4+ T cells from blood. This chain joins TRBV10-3 and TRBJ1-2; D is unclear. The receptor was derived from a man younger than 35 in good health. The DNA of the CDR3 is TGTGCCATCTTTAATAGGGGCTACACCTTC. Protein sequence: CAIFNRGYTF.